These T cell receptor beta chains were read from a single sample in a study of control samples from healthy donors and cancer patients. Assay: immunoSEQ multiplex PCR; the TCRdb copy retains only in-frame clones and omits some. Of some 170,000 clones detected, roughly 94% appear once; the ten largest clones hold around 13%. The material sequenced was PBMCs. The receptors derive from a man aged 60 to 69 with colorectal cancer. The conserved cysteine and the conserved F or W are not part of the CDR3 here. The D gene is left open where the match is weak. Size is stated for part of the rows, as once, few or many counts, or as a class when the clone is expanded.

J: TRBJ1-2
V: TRBV5-4
D: TRBD1
size: once
CDR3: ASSLGQGAANYGYT

J: TRBJ2-7
V: TRBV6-2/TRBV6-3
D: NA
size: NA
CDR3: ASSYGRTYEQY

J: TRBJ1-2
V: TRBV6-2/TRBV6-3
D: NA
size: few
CDR3: ASSYSGRSNYGYT

J: TRBJ2-5
V: TRBV20-1
D: NA
size: NA
CDR3: SASQGGTQY

J: TRBJ2-1
V: TRBV25-1
D: NA
size: NA
CDR3: ASSELVGRVSYNEQF

J: TRBJ2-2
V: TRBV19
D: TRBD1
size: NA
CDR3: ASSIRGRLTGELF

J: TRBJ1-3
V: TRBV4-1
D: NA
size: NA
CDR3: ASSQDNRYSGNTIY

J: TRBJ1-1
V: TRBV18
D: NA
size: NA
CDR3: ASSPDGLNTEAF

J: TRBJ2-5
V: TRBV6-2/TRBV6-3
D: NA
size: NA
CDR3: ASSYRDAEETQY

J: TRBJ2-5
V: TRBV4-1
D: TRBD2
size: NA
CDR3: ASSLGLAGGLGETQY

J: TRBJ1-6
V: TRBV18
D: NA
size: NA
CDR3: ASSPGSAVRSPLH

J: TRBJ2-6
V: TRBV7-9
D: TRBD1
size: NA
CDR3: ASSLAGTGRSGANVLT

J: TRBJ2-3
V: TRBV6-6
D: TRBD2
size: NA
CDR3: ASSGGLAAYTDTQY

J: TRBJ2-3
V: TRBV5-1
D: NA
size: NA
CDR3: ASSLVGGYRSVDTQY

J: TRBJ2-1
V: TRBV10-1
D: TRBD2
size: NA
CDR3: ASSPGLASYNEQF

J: TRBJ1-2
V: TRBV5-1
D: NA
size: once
CDR3: ASSTNPAGPNYGYT

J: TRBJ1-3
V: TRBV5-6
D: NA
size: NA
CDR3: ASSLVQGKNTIY

J: TRBJ1-1
V: TRBV7-9
D: NA
size: NA
CDR3: ASSLDFKGQGNTEAF

J: TRBJ2-5
V: TRBV19
D: TRBD1
size: NA
CDR3: ASMGTGLPKETQY

J: TRBJ2-7
V: TRBV15
D: TRBD1
size: NA
CDR3: ATSRDGTAFYEQY

J: TRBJ1-2
V: TRBV4-3
D: NA
size: NA
CDR3: ASSQGGGADGEYGYT

J: TRBJ1-1
V: TRBV2
D: NA
size: NA
CDR3: ASTGEMNTEAF

J: TRBJ1-1
V: TRBV28
D: NA
size: NA
CDR3: ASTPGGGPTEAF

J: TRBJ2-1
V: TRBV12-3/TRBV12-4
D: NA
size: NA
CDR3: ASSLLRGNEQF

J: TRBJ1-5
V: TRBV7-9
D: NA
size: NA
CDR3: ASSLASWGSSNQPQH

J: TRBJ1-5
V: TRBV30
D: NA
size: once
CDR3: AWSVQGNSNQPQH

J: TRBJ2-7
V: TRBV30
D: TRBD1
size: NA
CDR3: AWSGGRQGADEQY

J: TRBJ1-5
V: TRBV7-2
D: TRBD1
size: NA
CDR3: ASSLGQGFGLRQPQH

J: TRBJ1-4
V: TRBV3-1/TRBV3-2
D: TRBD1
size: NA
CDR3: ASSLSDRGHEKLF

J: TRBJ2-6
V: TRBV27
D: NA
size: NA
CDR3: ASSLNTGANVLT

J: TRBJ1-3
V: TRBV5-5
D: NA
size: once
CDR3: ASSFVEVSGNTIY

J: TRBJ1-1
V: TRBV6-6
D: NA
size: NA
CDR3: ASSIKSEAF

J: TRBJ2-1
V: TRBV27
D: NA
size: NA
CDR3: ASRQGYSYNEQF

J: TRBJ2-5
V: TRBV6-2/TRBV6-3
D: TRBD2
size: NA
CDR3: ASSAGTSGGSGTQY

J: TRBJ1-6
V: TRBV19
D: NA
size: NA
CDR3: ASSFSGQLYRVNSPLH

J: TRBJ1-2
V: TRBV7-2
D: NA
size: NA
CDR3: ASSLDQAGVYGYT

J: TRBJ2-7
V: TRBV18
D: TRBD1
size: once
CDR3: ASSPLTGFEQY

J: TRBJ1-2
V: TRBV3-1/TRBV3-2
D: NA
size: NA
CDR3: ASSQEGYYT

J: TRBJ2-5
V: TRBV7-2
D: TRBD2
size: NA
CDR3: ASSLVALAGAQETQY

J: TRBJ1-5
V: TRBV19
D: TRBD1
size: NA
CDR3: ASSPRQGGNQPQH

J: TRBJ1-1
V: TRBV7-2
D: TRBD1
size: NA
CDR3: ASSLQGARTEAF

J: TRBJ2-1
V: TRBV6-4
D: NA
size: NA
CDR3: ASIGSNEQF

J: TRBJ2-5
V: TRBV11-2
D: NA
size: NA
CDR3: ASSRQSSGETQY

J: TRBJ1-5
V: TRBV5-8
D: NA
size: NA
CDR3: ASLRGDQPQH

J: TRBJ1-5
V: TRBV5-1
D: NA
size: NA
CDR3: ASSLEGGNQPQH

J: TRBJ1-4
V: TRBV5-1
D: NA
size: NA
CDR3: ASRYGEVLF

J: TRBJ2-1
V: TRBV13
D: TRBD1
size: NA
CDR3: ASSTTGGRRDEQF

J: TRBJ1-1
V: TRBV10-3
D: NA
size: NA
CDR3: AISEGTGYTEAF

J: TRBJ2-5
V: TRBV19
D: TRBD2
size: few
CDR3: ASSIGTSGGVQETQY

J: TRBJ2-7
V: TRBV19
D: NA
size: once
CDR3: ASSIILDFGLYEQY

J: TRBJ2-5
V: TRBV7-2
D: TRBD2
size: once
CDR3: ASSLALAGLQETQY

J: TRBJ2-5
V: TRBV19
D: NA
size: NA
CDR3: ASRELPFEAQY